Sequencing of this T cell receptor beta chain was carried out in a study of blood T cell repertoires in COVID-19. Study at large: The analysed material was cDNA or gDNA that came from T cells, B-cell-depleted T cells, or PBMCs.

Germline assignment: CDR1 SGHTA and CDR2 FQGNSA. V lost 1 base to trimming and J lost 1 base; unmatched junction nucleotides: 3. This CDR3 spans 17 amino acids. In the original processing: From reference gene primer amplification, estimates of nucleated cell counts were derived. The method was immunoSEQ multiplex PCR; TCRdb's version includes in-frame clones alone and lacks a portion of them. The V and J calls and clone size are taken from that table; D and trimming were inferred from the DNA. Among approximately 330,000 clones, 80% to 90% were seen once, and the ten largest hold around 4%. The sequence derives from a woman between 40 and 50 years old with acute COVID-19. The rearrangement joins TRBV7-2 to TRBJ2-2, with TRBD2 matching over 10 bases. Sequences were obtained from PBMCs or T cells enriched from blood (not recorded which). The CDR3 is CASSLVRTSGNTGELFF. The CDR3 coding sequence is TGTGCCAGCAGCTTAGTCAGGACTAGCGGGAACACCGGGGAGCTGTTTTTT.